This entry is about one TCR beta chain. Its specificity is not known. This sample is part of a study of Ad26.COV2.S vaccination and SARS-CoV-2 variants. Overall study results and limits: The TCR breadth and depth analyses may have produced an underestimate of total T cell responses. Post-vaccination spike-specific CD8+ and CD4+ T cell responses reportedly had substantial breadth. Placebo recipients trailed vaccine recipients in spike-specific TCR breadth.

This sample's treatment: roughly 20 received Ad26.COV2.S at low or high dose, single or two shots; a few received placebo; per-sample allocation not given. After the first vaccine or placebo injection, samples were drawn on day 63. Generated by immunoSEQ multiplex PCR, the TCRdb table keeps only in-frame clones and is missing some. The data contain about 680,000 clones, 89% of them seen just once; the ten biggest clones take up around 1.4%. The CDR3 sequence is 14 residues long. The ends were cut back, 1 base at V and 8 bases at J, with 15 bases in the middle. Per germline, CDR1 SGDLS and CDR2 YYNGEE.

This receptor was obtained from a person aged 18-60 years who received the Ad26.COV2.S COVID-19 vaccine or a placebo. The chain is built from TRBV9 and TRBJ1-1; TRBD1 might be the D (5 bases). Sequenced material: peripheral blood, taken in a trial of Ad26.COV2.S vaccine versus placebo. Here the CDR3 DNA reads TGTGCCAGCAGCGTATATCTCGGGGGATCAGAAGCTTTCTTT. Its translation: CASSVYLGGSEAFF.